These T cell receptor beta chains were read from a single sample in a study of blood T cells in healthy people across ages. Using its own MiXCR run on the 5' RACE reads, TCRdb lists one record per CDR3 protein. The sample shows some 930,000 distinct CDR3 sequences, approximately 32% of them seen only once. These data were likewise used in another study, on T cells of mothers and their children.

Input material: blood. The origin of the receptors is a woman between 40 and 50 years old in good health. Both conserved end residues are part of each CDR3. D genes are given only for firm matches. Size tells how often a clone was seen (once, few, many) or the class of an expanded clone, and some rows leave it out.

once	TRBJ2-5	TRBV4-1	TRBD2	CASSQGSSGVPKTQYF	TGCGCCAGCAGCCAAGGGTCTAGCGGGGTCCCCAAGACCCAGTACTTC
few	TRBJ2-7	TRBV5-1	.	CASSLDTGVYEQYF	TGCGCCAGCAGCTTGGATACGGGGGTCTACGAGCAGTACTTC
once	TRBJ1-6	TRBV28	.	CASRSAGRAYNSPLHF	TGTGCCAGCAGGTCAGCAGGGAGGGCCTATAATTCACCCCTCCACTTT
few	TRBJ2-1	TRBV6-5	TRBD1	CASSYSGQGTDEQFF	TGTGCCAGCAGTTACTCGGGACAGGGTACTGATGAGCAGTTCTTC
.	TRBJ2-3	TRBV6-6	.	CASSHRGGGTDTQYF	TGTGCCAGCAGTCACCGCGGAGGGGGGACAGATACGCAGTATTTT
many	TRBJ2-7	TRBV14	.	CASSQSRDREQYF	TGTGCCAGCAGCCAATCGCGGGATCGCGAGCAGTACTTC
few	TRBJ2-3	TRBV7-2	TRBD2	CASSLSRGGVRDTQYF	TGTGCCAGCAGCTTATCGCGGGGGGGCGTACGAGATACGCAGTATTTT
few	TRBJ2-1	TRBV12-3/TRBV12-4	TRBD1	CASGLVVTGSHEQFF	TGTGCCAGCGGTTTAGTAGTGACAGGGTCCCATGAGCAGTTCTTC
few	TRBJ2-3	TRBV6-5	TRBD2	CASSSWGGRDTQYF	TGTGCCAGCAGTTCCTGGGGCGGGAGGGATACGCAGTATTTT
.	TRBJ2-3	TRBV5-5	TRBD2	CASSLAEGRVTDTRYF	TGTGCCAGCAGCTTGGCGGAAGGGAGGGTCACAGATACGCGGTATTTT
many	TRBJ2-1	TRBV20-1	TRBD2	CSAALGRGYYNEQFF	TGCAGTGCTGCCCTAGGGCGGGGGTACTACAATGAGCAGTTCTTC
.	TRBJ2-7	TRBV10-3	.	CAISESEWVEQYF	TGTGCCATCAGTGAGTCGGAATGGGTCGAGCAGTACTTC
.	TRBJ2-7	TRBV20-1	TRBD2	CSAGREAGGFSYEQYF	TGCAGTGCTGGAAGGGAAGCGGGGGGCTTCTCCTACGAGCAGTACTTC
many	TRBJ1-6	TRBV6-6	.	CASSLTEFRSPLHF	TGTGCCAGCAGTCTGACCGAATTCCGTTCACCCCTCCACTTT
many	TRBJ2-5	TRBV28	TRBD1	CASSSGTGGGETQYF	TGTGCCAGCAGTTCCGGGACAGGGGGCGGAGAGACCCAGTACTTC
few	TRBJ2-7	TRBV20-1	TRBD1	CSARDPTGTDFVLEQYF	TGCAGTGCTAGAGACCCGACTGGGACAGACTTTGTTCTCGAGCAGTACTTC
once	TRBJ1-2	TRBV6-2/TRBV6-3	TRBD1	CASSSTTGVSGYTF	TGTGCCAGCAGTTCGACGACAGGGGTAAGTGGCTACACCTTC
few	TRBJ2-7	TRBV20-1	.	CSARDLGGPSYEQYF	TGCAGTGCTAGAGATCTTGGGGGCCCTTCCTACGAGCAGTACTTC
few	TRBJ1-5	TRBV20-1	.	CSASQPGGRGQPQHF	TGCAGTGCTAGTCAACCGGGGGGAAGGGGTCAGCCCCAGCATTTT
.	TRBJ2-1	TRBV12-3/TRBV12-4	TRBD2	CASGRTSGGTVEQFF	TGTGCCAGCGGGAGGACTAGCGGGGGGACGGTAGAGCAGTTCTTC
.	TRBJ2-3	TRBV7-2	.	CASSFNPGATDTQYF	TGTGCCAGCAGCTTTAATCCAGGGGCCACAGATACGCAGTATTTT
many	TRBJ2-7	TRBV6-5	TRBD1	CASSYGTGILEQYF	TGTGCCAGCAGTTACGGGACAGGGATTCTCGAGCAGTACTTC
many	TRBJ1-1	TRBV7-2	TRBD1	CASSLTGGVGEAFF	TGTGCCAGCAGCCTCACAGGGGGCGTTGGTGAAGCTTTCTTT
once	TRBJ2-7	TRBV28	.	CASAKIKGSIYEQYF	TGTGCCAGCGCCAAAATTAAAGGGAGTATCTACGAGCAGTACTTC
.	TRBJ2-6	TRBV10-3	.	CASSSTFSGAGANVLTF	TGTGCCAGCAGTTCAACGTTTTCAGGGGCTGGGGCCAACGTCCTGACTTTC
few	TRBJ2-7	TRBV6-6	.	CASSYPQTYEQYF	TGTGCCAGCAGTTACCCACAGACCTACGAGCAGTACTTC
many	TRBJ1-2	TRBV12-3/TRBV12-4	.	CASSFGNYGYTF	TGTGCCAGCAGTTTTGGGAACTATGGCTACACCTTC
once	TRBJ2-3	TRBV5-1	TRBD2	CASSFDGGASTQYF	TGCGCCAGCAGCTTCGACGGGGGGGCCTCTACGCAGTATTTT
.	TRBJ2-5	TRBV5-6	.	CASSLPGVDQETQYF	TGTGCCAGCAGCTTGCCCGGAGTAGACCAAGAGACCCAGTACTTC
many	TRBJ2-5	TRBV4-1	.	CASSQVGTGETQYF	TGCGCCAGCAGCCAAGTCGGAACAGGGGAGACCCAGTACTTC
.	TRBJ1-3	TRBV20-1	.	CSARDGQPYSGNTIYF	TGCAGTGCTAGAGACGGGCAGCCTTACTCTGGAAACACCATATATTTT
.	TRBJ2-1	TRBV28	TRBD1	CASIRKGTGGYSHNEQFF	TGTGCCAGCATCCGTAAGGGGACAGGGGGATACTCCCACAATGAGCAGTTCTTC
.	TRBJ1-6	TRBV3-1	.	CASSHSRQDSADTYNSPLHF	TGTGCCAGCAGCCATTCTCGGCAGGACTCGGCGGATACCTATAATTCACCCCTCCACTTT
few	TRBJ2-2	TRBV14	TRBD2	CASSQPGLVTGELFF	TGTGCCAGCAGCCAACCGGGACTAGTCACCGGGGAGCTGTTTTTT
few	TRBJ2-1	TRBV12-3/TRBV12-4	TRBD1	CASSPGTELGYNEQFF	TGTGCCAGCAGTCCCGGGACAGAGTTGGGCTACAATGAGCAGTTCTTC
few	TRBJ1-1	TRBV27	TRBD1	CASSLLPKTGADEAFF	TGTGCCAGCAGTTTACTACCCAAGACAGGGGCGGATGAAGCTTTCTTT
.	TRBJ1-1	TRBV27	TRBD1	CASSRAGGASEAFF	TGTGCCAGCAGCCGGGCAGGGGGCGCTTCTGAAGCTTTCTTT
few	TRBJ2-3	TRBV12-3/TRBV12-4	.	CASRREGAQYF	TGTGCCAGCAGGAGGGAGGGGGCGCAGTATTTT
few	TRBJ1-2	TRBV20-1	.	CSASLRVSSYGYTF	TGCAGTGCTAGTCTTAGGGTTTCCAGCTATGGCTACACCTTC
few	TRBJ2-5	TRBV7-2	TRBD2	CASSSDRLAGGRPSTQYF	TGTGCCAGCAGCTCCGACCGACTAGCGGGGGGGCGTCCCTCGACCCAGTACTTC
few	TRBJ1-3	TRBV4-1	.	CASSQDPGTGSGNTIYF	TGCGCCAGCAGCCAAGATCCTGGGACGGGGTCTGGAAACACCATATATTTT
.	TRBJ2-7	TRBV12-3/TRBV12-4	.	CASLDLEQPYEQYF	TGTGCCAGCCTCGACTTAGAGCAACCCTACGAGCAGTACTTC
few	TRBJ2-2	TRBV5-4	.	CASSPKTGLSGELFF	TGTGCCAGCAGCCCCAAAACAGGGTTGAGCGGGGAGCTGTTTTTT
few	TRBJ1-2	TRBV10-3	.	CAITSEGCGYTF	TGTGCCATCACCAGCGAGGGGTGCGGCTACACCTTC
many	TRBJ2-1	TRBV5-6	TRBD1	CASSSLMNGDSEQFF	TGTGCCAGCAGCTCCCTAATGAACGGGGACAGTGAGCAGTTCTTC
many	TRBJ1-2	TRBV5-1	.	CASSSLSGSYGYTF	TGCGCCAGCAGCTCCCTCTCGGGGAGCTATGGCTACACCTTC
few	TRBJ1-1	TRBV20-1	.	CSARLLTGNTDAFF	TGCAGTGCTAGACTCTTAACAGGGAACACTGACGCTTTCTTT
.	TRBJ2-1	TRBV7-3	.	CASSHPGLEQFF	TGTGCCAGCAGCCACCCGGGCTTGGAGCAGTTCTTC
.	TRBJ1-5	TRBV28	.	CASRWGYSNQPQHF	TGTGCCAGCAGGTGGGGATATAGCAATCAGCCCCAGCATTTT
many	TRBJ2-1	TRBV5-6	.	CASSLGSAYNEQFF	TGTGCCAGCAGCTTGGGCTCAGCTTACAATGAGCAGTTCTTC
.	TRBJ2-7	TRBV25-1	.	CASSGWGFVYEQYF	TGTGCCAGCAGTGGTTGGGGATTCGTCTACGAGCAGTACTTC
few	TRBJ2-2	TRBV29-1	TRBD2	CSVGTSLNTGELFF	TGCAGCGTTGGGACTAGCCTGAACACCGGGGAGCTGTTTTTT
.	TRBJ2-7	TRBV28	.	CASRGLRGYEQYF	TGTGCCAGCAGGGGGCTCCGGGGCTACGAGCAGTACTTC
many	TRBJ1-5	TRBV12-3/TRBV12-4	.	CASSLSGLGNQPQHF	TGTGCCAGCAGTTTATCGGGATTGGGGAATCAGCCCCAGCATTTT